Listed here is a single TCR beta chain. The sample originates from a study of blood T cell repertoires in COVID-19. Study-level information: The United States, Italy and Spain provided the acute and convalescent COVID-19 samples. From T cells, B-cell-depleted T cells, or PBMCs came the material, which was cDNA or gDNA.

V was cut by 5 bases and J by 8 bases, with 18 bases left in between. The CDR3 length is 14 residues. CDR1 MNHEY and CDR2 SMNVEV come from the germline V gene (reference sequence). Original methodology: Reference gene primer amplification in the assay estimated nucleated cell counts. TCRdb keeps only in-frame clones here, not all; method: immunoSEQ multiplex PCR. D and trimming were read from the DNA, whereas the V and J calls and clone size are those reported in that table. The table has roughly 310,000 clones, more than 75% seen once. This clonotype was sampled from a woman in her fifties or sixties with active or convalescent COVID-19. Sequenced material: peripheral blood. The rearrangement joins TRBV27 to TRBJ1-1; a weak D match, TRBD1 (6 bases). The CDR3 region has the DNA TGTGCCAGCAGTCTTTGGCAGGGGCAGGGAGAAGCTTTCTTT. As protein: CASSLWQGQGEAFF.